The T cell receptor beta chain described here comes from a study of cytomegalovirus exposure and HLA in healthy donors. The PCR used 60 Vbeta and 13 Jbeta primers. The table came from immunoSEQ multiplex PCR; TCRdb's copy has only in-frame clones and leaves some out. The sample records about 150,000 clones, 76% being singletons. Material for sequencing was PBMCs. The receptor's source is a male donor in good health and CMV-seronegative.

CDR3 sequence: CASSLDNSNQPQHF. DNA of the CDR3: TGTGCCAGTAGTTTGGACAATAGCAATCAGCCCCAGCATTTT. The chain recombines TRBV19 with TRBJ1-5; maybe TRBD1 (5 bases). Germline V gene sequence: CDR1 LNHDA, CDR2 SQIVND (reference sequence). V lost 5 bases to trimming and J lost 0 bases, with 8 bases between them. This CDR3 has 14 amino acids.